This entry is about one TCR beta chain. Its target is unknown. At one end the junction does not follow the germline gene, possibly because of a read error. Autoimmune disease history or systemic immunosuppression barred patients. This table comes from immunoSEQ multiplex PCR, and its TCRdb copy is limited to in-frame clones, with some not included. The sample includes 42,000 or so clones, approximately 78% of them seen just once. These data originate in a study of OX40 agonist ivuxolimab in advanced cancers. On the study more broadly: People in dose escalation had one of these cancers: hepatocellular carcinoma, melanoma, renal cell or head and neck cancer. One hepatocellular carcinoma and a couple of cutaneous melanoma patients partially responded.

Study-wide results and limits: No determination was made of the antigen specificity of the expanded peripheral T cells.

Germline assignment: CDR1 SSHAT and CDR2 FNYEAQ (reference sequence). The CDR3 is made up of 14 amino acids. Specimen: CD4+ or CD8+ T cells sorted from blood, collected in a trial of the OX40 agonist ivuxolimab. This chain joins TRBV7-7 and TRBJ2-5; D remains ambiguous. The sequence derives from an adult with an advanced solid tumor such as melanoma, head and neck, liver or kidney cancer. CDR3: CASSPSLTQETQYF. In nucleotides, the CDR3 is TGTGCTAGCAGCCCCAGCCTGACCCAAGAGACCCAGTACTTC.